This TCR beta chain comes out of a study of T cells in Graves' hyperthyroidism and ophthalmopathy. The CDR3 has 17 amino acids. Trimming shortened V by 1 base and J by 0 bases, and 10 bases separated the two germline ends. Germline-derived CDR1 and CDR2 are KGHSH and LQKENI. Amplification targeted TCR beta CDR3 regions from RNA transcripts. An initial round of RT-PCR targeting the TCR CDR3 relied on the HTBI primer set. TCRdb recomputed calls from the multiplex PCR reads with MiXCR, one row per CDR3 protein. The data show under 750,000 distinct CDR3 sequences, with over 15% seen just once and over 15% held by the top ten. At first hyperthyroidism diagnosis, before any ophthalmopathy symptoms, the blood sample was collected. This clonotype was seen more than once but under ten times.

This TCR came from a woman aged 45 to 65 with Graves' hyperthyroidism that later progressed to Graves' ophthalmopathy. The rearrangement links TRBV18 to TRBJ2-6; possibly TRBD1 for D (6 bases). Sequencing was performed on blood. CDR3 coding DNA: TGTGCCAGCTCACCACTGGGGGCTTCCTCTGGGGCCAACGTCCTGACTTTC. Protein sequence: CASSPLGASSGANVLTF.